Below, one T cell receptor (beta chain) is given with its context. The record originates from a study of CD8 T cells in Susac syndrome. Negative isolation yielded CD4+ and CD8+ T cells, and FACS enriched TEMRA cells. The V end lost 8 bases, the J end lost 5 bases, and 15 bases lay between the germline ends. The CDR3 extends over 12 amino acids. Germline CDR1 is SQVTM and CDR2 is ANQGSEA. Random hexamers were used to reverse transcribe an amount of about 0.5 to 1 ug RNA. TCRdb reanalysed the immunoSEQ multiplex PCR reads using MiXCR and keeps one entry per CDR3 protein. The sample has 150,000 to 200,000 distinct CDR3 sequences; approximately 96% are singletons.

The TCR originated in a human donor with multiple sclerosis. Specimen: CD4+ T cells from PBMCs. The chain uses TRBV29-1 and TRBJ2-5, with D tentatively TRBD1 (5 bases). The CDR3, as DNA: TGCAGCTCCGACAGTGGGCGCGAGACCCAGTACTTC. It yields the protein CSSDSGRETQYF.